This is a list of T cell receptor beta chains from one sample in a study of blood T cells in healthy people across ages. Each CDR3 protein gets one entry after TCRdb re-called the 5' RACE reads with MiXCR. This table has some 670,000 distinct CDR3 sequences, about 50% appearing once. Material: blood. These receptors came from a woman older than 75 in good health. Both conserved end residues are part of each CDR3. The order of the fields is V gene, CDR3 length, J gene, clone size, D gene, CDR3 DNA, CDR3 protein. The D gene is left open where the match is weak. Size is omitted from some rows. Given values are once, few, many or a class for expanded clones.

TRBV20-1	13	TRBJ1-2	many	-	TGCAGTGCTAGAGGGCAGGGTGGCTATGGCTACACCTTC	CSARGQGGYGYTF
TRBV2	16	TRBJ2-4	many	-	TGTGCCAGCAGAGAGGGGGACTTTGTAGCCAAAAACATTCAGTACTTC	CASREGDFVAKNIQYF
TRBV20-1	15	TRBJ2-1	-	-	TGCAGTGCTAGAGTAATGCGGGACACCTACAATGAGCAGTTCTTC	CSARVMRDTYNEQFF
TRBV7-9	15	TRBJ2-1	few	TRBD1	TGTGCCAGCAGCTTACAGGGGGCCTGGGGCGATGAGCAGTTCTTC	CASSLQGAWGDEQFF
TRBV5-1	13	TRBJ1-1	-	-	TGCGCCAGCAGCTTGACAGTGAACACTGAAGCTTTCTTT	CASSLTVNTEAFF
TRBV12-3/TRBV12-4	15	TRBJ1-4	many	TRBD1	TGTGCCAGCAGTACTGGACAGGGAGCCTATGAAAAACTGTTTTTT	CASSTGQGAYEKLFF
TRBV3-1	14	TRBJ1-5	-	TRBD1	TGTGCCAGCAGCCTCCGACAGGGAGAGCAGCCCCAGCATTTT	CASSLRQGEQPQHF
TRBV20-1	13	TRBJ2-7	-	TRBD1	TGCAGTGCTGTGACAGGGGCCATGAAGGAGCAGTACTTC	CSAVTGAMKEQYF
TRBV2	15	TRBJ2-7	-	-	TGTGCCAGCAGTTCAGAGTCCGGGCTAGGCCACGAGCAGTACTTC	CASSSESGLGHEQYF
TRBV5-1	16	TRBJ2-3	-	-	TGCGCCAGCAGCCCCTATAGGCGGACTAACACAGATACGCAGTATTTT	CASSPYRRTNTDTQYF
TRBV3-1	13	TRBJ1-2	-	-	TGTGCCAGCAGCCAAACCCGGGACTATGGCTACACCTTC	CASSQTRDYGYTF
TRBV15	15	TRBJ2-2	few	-	TGTGCCACCAGCACTTCCGGGCCCCGGGACGGGGAGCTGTTTTTT	CATSTSGPRDGELFF
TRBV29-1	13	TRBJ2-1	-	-	TGCAGCATGCAGGGGGGGGGTACGAATGAGCAGTTCTTC	CSMQGGGTNEQFF
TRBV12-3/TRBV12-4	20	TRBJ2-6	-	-	TGTGCCAGCAGTTTAGAAAGTGGTGGGGCAGGTATATCTGGGGCCAACGTCCTGACTTTC	CASSLESGGAGISGANVLTF
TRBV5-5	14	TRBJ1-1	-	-	TGTGCCAGCAGCCTGACGGGACGGTTGAGGGAAGCTTTCTTT	CASSLTGRLREAFF
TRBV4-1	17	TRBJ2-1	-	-	TGCGCCAGCAGCCAAGCAGGTAGCGGACGAGGTAACAATGAGCAGTTCTTC	CASSQAGSGRGNNEQFF
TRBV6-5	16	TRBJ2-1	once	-	TGTGCCAGCAGGCCCGCAGGTGGGGCTTACAATTGGGGGCAGTTCTTC	CASRPAGGAYNWGQFF
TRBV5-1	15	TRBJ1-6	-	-	TGCGCCAGCAGCTGGGAACAGACCTGGGGTTCACCCCTCCACTTT	CASSWEQTWGSPLHF
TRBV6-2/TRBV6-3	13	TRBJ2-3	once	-	TGTGCCAGCAGAAAAGGGGGAACAGGTACGCAGTATTTT	CASRKGGTGTQYF
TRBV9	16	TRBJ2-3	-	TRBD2	TGTGCCAGCAGCGGCACCGGGACTAGCGGCACAGATACGCAGTATTTT	CASSGTGTSGTDTQYF
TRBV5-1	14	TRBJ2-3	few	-	TGCGCCAGCAGCTTGGAGCCAAGGGCGGATACGCAGTATTTT	CASSLEPRADTQYF
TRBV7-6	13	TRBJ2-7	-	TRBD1	TGTGCCAGCAGCCGACAGGGTCAGTACGAGCAGTACTTC	CASSRQGQYEQYF
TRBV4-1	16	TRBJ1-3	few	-	TGCGCCAGCAGCCAAGATAGTCAGTTCTCTGGAAACACCATATATTTT	CASSQDSQFSGNTIYF
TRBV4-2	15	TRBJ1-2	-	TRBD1	TGTGCCAGCAGCCAAGGGACAGGGGGAAACTATGGCTACACCTTC	CASSQGTGGNYGYTF
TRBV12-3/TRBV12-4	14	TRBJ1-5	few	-	TGTGCCAGCAGCCGTCCCGGGACCAACACGCCCCAGCATTTT	CASSRPGTNTPQHF
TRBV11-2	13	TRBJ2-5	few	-	TGTGCCAGCAGCTTAGAGGTTAGGGAGACCCAGTACTTC	CASSLEVRETQYF
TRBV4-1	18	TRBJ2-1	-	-	TGCGCCAGCAGCCAGGGACTGGGCTTTCTCGGCCCCTACAATGAGCAGTTCTTC	CASSQGLGFLGPYNEQFF
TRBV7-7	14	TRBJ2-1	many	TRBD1	TGTGCCAGCAGCTCATTGGACAGGAACAATGAGCAGTTCTTC	CASSSLDRNNEQFF
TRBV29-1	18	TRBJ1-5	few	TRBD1	TGCAGCGTAAAGGGCATCCCGGGACAGGGAAATAGCAATCAGCCCCAGCATTTT	CSVKGIPGQGNSNQPQHF
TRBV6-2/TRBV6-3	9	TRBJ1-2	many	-	TGTGCCAGCGGCTATGGCTACACCTTC	CASGYGYTF
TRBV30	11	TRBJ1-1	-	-	TGTGCCTGGAGTGGGGGCTTGGAAGCTTTCTTT	CAWSGGLEAFF
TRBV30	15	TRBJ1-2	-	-	TGTGCCTGGAGTGTTCCGGGGTTAGCTAACTATGGCTACACCTTC	CAWSVPGLANYGYTF
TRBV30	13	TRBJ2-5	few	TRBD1	TGTGCCTGGGGGGGACAGTACTTGGAGACCCAGTACTTC	CAWGGQYLETQYF
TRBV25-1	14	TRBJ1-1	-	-	TGTGCCAGCAGTGATCGCAGGGACTCGGCTGAAGCTTTCTTT	CASSDRRDSAEAFF
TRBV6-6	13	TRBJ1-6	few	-	TGTGCCGGCAGTTCCCGAATCGATTCACCCCTCCACTTT	CAGSSRIDSPLHF
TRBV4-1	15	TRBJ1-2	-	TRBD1	TGCGCCAGCAGCCAAACACAGGGGGCGCCAGAAGGCTACACCTTC	CASSQTQGAPEGYTF
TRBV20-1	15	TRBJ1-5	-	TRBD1	TGCAGTGCTAGAAATGACAGGGGCGGGGATCAGCCCCAGCATTTT	CSARNDRGGDQPQHF
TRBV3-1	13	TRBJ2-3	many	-	TGTGCCAGCAGCCACGGACCTACAGATACGCAGTATTTT	CASSHGPTDTQYF
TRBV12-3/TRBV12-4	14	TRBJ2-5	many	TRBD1	TGTGCCAGCAGTAGACGACAGGGCCAAGAGACCCAGTACTTC	CASSRRQGQETQYF
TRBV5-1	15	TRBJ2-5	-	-	TGCGTCAGCAGCTTCTGGGGGGACCGCGGGGAGACCCAGTACTTC	CVSSFWGDRGETQYF
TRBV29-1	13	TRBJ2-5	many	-	TGCAGCGTTGAAGTGGGCGGACTGGAGACCCAGTACTTC	CSVEVGGLETQYF
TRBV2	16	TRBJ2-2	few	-	TGTGCCAGCAGTTCCACAGGCGGTCGCAGTTCCGGGGAGCTGTTTTTT	CASSSTGGRSSGELFF
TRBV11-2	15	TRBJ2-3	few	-	TGTGCCAGCAGCTTAGCGGGGGGCAGAACAGGTACGCAGTATTTT	CASSLAGGRTGTQYF
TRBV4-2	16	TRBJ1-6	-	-	TGTGCCAGCAGCCTGGGGTCGAACTCCTATAATTCACCCCTCCACTTT	CASSLGSNSYNSPLHF
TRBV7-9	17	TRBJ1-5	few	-	TGTGCCAGCAGCTTAGTCGGCCCAGCAGGGAGCTATCAGCCCCAGCATTTT	CASSLVGPAGSYQPQHF
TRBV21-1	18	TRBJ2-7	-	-	TGTGCCAGCAGCAAAGAAACCCACGGGACAGGGTCCTCCTACGAGCAGTACTTC	CASSKETHGTGSSYEQYF
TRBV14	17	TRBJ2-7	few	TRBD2	TGTGCCAGCAGCCAAGAACGACGGACTAGCGGGAGAGCTGTGCAGTACTTC	CASSQERRTSGRAVQYF
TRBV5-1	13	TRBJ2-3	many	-	TGCGCCAGCAGCTTGTTCACTTCAGATACGCAGTATTTT	CASSLFTSDTQYF
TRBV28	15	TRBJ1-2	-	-	TGTGCCAGCAGTTTACCCGGGGGACCTAACTATGGCTACACCTTC	CASSLPGGPNYGYTF